This T cell receptor (beta chain) was sequenced for a study of CD8 T cells in ankylosing spondylitis. Study-wide results and caveats: It was reported that disease-linked clones were significantly enriched in matched ankylosing spondylitis synovial fluid. Seemingly characteristic of ankylosing spondylitis blood was a TCR beta motif consisting of fewer than 10 highly homologous variants. Before this, some motif variants had been reported in reactive arthritis synovial fluid and blood.

Making the TCR beta libraries involved quantitative 5'-RACE with molecular barcodes. TCRdb processed the 5' RACE reads anew with MiXCR; each CDR3 protein has one entry. The table has about 840,000 distinct CDR3 sequences, over 9.5% seen once. A few counts support this clonotype. Its antigen is as yet unknown. Compared with germline, one end of the junction differs, possibly owing to a read error. This CDR3 contains 15 residues. Germline lookup yields CDR1 LNHNV and CDR2 YYDKDF (reference sequence). The sample consisted of blood, either unsorted or a sorted T cell fraction (not recorded which). The clonotype comes from a male donor with ankylosing spondylitis. The V gene is TRBV15, the J gene TRBJ1-1, with TRBD1 identical over 7 bases. DNA of the CDR3: TGTGCCACCAGCCGAGAACGGGACAGCTACACTGAAGCTTTCTTT. It specifies CATSRERDSYTEAFF. The variable domain in full, completed from reference TRBV15 and TRBJ1-1, reads DAMVIQNPRYQVTQFGKPVTLSCSQTLNHNVMYWYQQKSSQAPKLLFHYYDKDFNNEADTPDNFQSRRPNTSFCFLDIRSPGLGDTAMYLCATSRERDSYTEAFFGQGTRLTVV.